This T cell receptor beta chain was retrieved from a study of beta chain features in type 1 diabetes (dated by TCRdb to 2016 to 2018). At the level of the whole study: Mean age, gender distribution, total cell number and subset yield did not differ between patients and healthy donors. The study compared the TCRB repertoires of sorted circulating CD4+ T cell subsets in recently diagnosed type 1 diabetes patients with those in matched healthy donors. Across all samples, some 110,000,000 sorted cells were examined, and cell number per subset correlated strongly with RNA yield. Whereas all 28 donors provided naive and central memory subsets, regulatory and stem cell-like memory subsets were isolated from just 8 patients and about 8 healthy donors. General study outcomes and caveats: The naive, central memory and regulatory TCRB repertoires appeared to resemble one another more closely among patients than among healthy donors. A moderate but significant shortening of TCRB CDR3 length was observed in type 1 diabetes patients in all four CD4+ subsets. Because small numbers of individuals were included in the HLA sub-analyses, any influence of HLA type on TCRB rearrangement was left unresolved. Because cDNA was sequenced instead of genomic DNA, highly expressing activated cells could be over-represented, though the groups showed no difference in activation or CD3 levels. Patients with type 1 diabetes made fewer insertions and deleted more nucleotides at VDJ recombination sites, implying thymic rearrangement abnormalities. Shorter templates might be favored by PCR, yet because patient and control samples were amplified and corrected together, any such skew would affect both groups equally.

A single peripheral blood draw of approximately 100 mL on average was collected from each donor into heparinised tubes. Using a panel that included CD45RO, CCR7, CD25, CD127, CD95 and CD27, naive, central memory, regulatory and stem cell-like memory CD4+ T cells were sorted on a BD FACSAria II. All sorted populations exceeded 95% purity. PBMCs were isolated immediately by Lymphoprep density gradient centrifugation and stained directly without culture. To minimize batch effects, samples were stained and sorted in pairs, one healthy donor with one patient per experiment. The entire amount of isolated RNA was reverse transcribed using the High Capacity cDNA Reverse Transcription Kit, so the sequenced TCRB transcripts were expressed ones. Deep immunoSEQ sequencing was applied to naive, central memory and regulatory T cell samples, giving an average of roughly 3.3 million total reads per sample. After sorted cells were lysed in RLT buffer, RNA was extracted with DNase-treated RNeasy Micro or Mini kits, with the choice depending on cell number. Each cell subset was processed separately to prevent cross-contamination, with patient and healthy donor samples processed together. The immunoSEQ multiplex PCR was used to amplify TCRB sequences from cDNA, yielding 87-bp fragments that span the CDR3 region. The amplicons were sequenced using the Illumina HiSeq platform. Concerning the study's data processing: PCR bias was computationally corrected using synthetic template baselines, reads within Hamming distance 2 were collapsed, and singletons that could not be merged were discarded. Reads were aligned against IMGT to assign V, D and J genes, CDR3 length and insertions or deletions at six rearrangement sites. Within each subset, clonotype counts were normalized to sorted cell number, and only after that were true diversity and Gini coefficients computed with the tcR R package. The overlap coefficient, calculated on TCRB nucleotide sequences, was used to quantify repertoire sharing. TCRdb provides this immuneACCESS table in a form limited to in-frame rearrangements. Some clones are lacking; in checked studies, under half of them reflect an unresolved V gene, and why the rest are absent is not known. V, J and clone size are those of that table, while D and trimming were read from the DNA. The sample table lists 250,000 to 350,000 clones, around 13% of them with a count of one. Together, the top ten hold more than 6.5% of the sample.

This clone was picked up a small number of times. Its target antigen remains unknown. No base quality information exists; no much larger clone differs at one position. Including cysteine and phenylalanine, the CDR3 has 14 amino acids. Solely the CDR3 DNA is kept, with 42 bases framed from the first base. The junction carries 14 bases between V and J, which are trimmed by 3 bases and 6 bases respectively. CDR1 SGHTA and CDR2 FQGNSA are derived from the germline V gene. The sequence came from a man aged 30-40 years in good health. The sequenced sample was central memory CD4+ T cells from blood. The rearranged chain carries TRBV7-2 and TRBJ1-1; matching of 6 bases hints at TRBD1 as the D gene. CDR3 region: CASSFPRQAAEAFF. The DNA sequence is as follows: TGTGCCAGCAGCTTCCCTCGACAGGCCGCTGAAGCTTTCTTT.